The following is a TCR beta chain sequence with its context. Treatment of the sample: about 20 received Ad26.COV2.S at low or high dose, single or two shots; five or six received placebo; per-sample allocation not given. It was on day 63 after the first vaccine or placebo injection that samples were taken. An Ad26 vector was used to express Wuhan-strain SARS-CoV-2 spike as the vaccine. This sample was included in a study of Ad26.COV2.S vaccination and SARS-CoV-2 variants. Study-level background: Intramuscular Ad26.COV2.S doses were given once or twice, 56 days apart.

Method: immunoSEQ multiplex PCR; TCRdb's copy keeps in-frame clones and lacks some. The sample has 350,000 to 500,000 clones, 90% seen once. Germline CDR1 is LGHDT and CDR2 is YNNKEL (reference sequence). V shed 0 bases, J shed 5 bases, and the junction held 10 bases outside the gene matches. The CDR3 runs to 20 residues. The V and J genes are TRBV3-1 (or the pseudogene TRBV3-2) and TRBJ2-2; 15 bases agree with TRBD2. Source: peripheral blood, taken in a trial of Ad26.COV2.S vaccine versus placebo. This clonotype originated in a person between 18 and 59 years old who received the Ad26.COV2.S COVID-19 vaccine or a placebo. The DNA for the CDR3 is TGTGCCAGCAGCCAAGATAGGGAGAGGACTAGCGGGAGGGTTACCGGGGAGCTGTTTTTT. This encodes CASSQDRERTSGRVTGELFF.